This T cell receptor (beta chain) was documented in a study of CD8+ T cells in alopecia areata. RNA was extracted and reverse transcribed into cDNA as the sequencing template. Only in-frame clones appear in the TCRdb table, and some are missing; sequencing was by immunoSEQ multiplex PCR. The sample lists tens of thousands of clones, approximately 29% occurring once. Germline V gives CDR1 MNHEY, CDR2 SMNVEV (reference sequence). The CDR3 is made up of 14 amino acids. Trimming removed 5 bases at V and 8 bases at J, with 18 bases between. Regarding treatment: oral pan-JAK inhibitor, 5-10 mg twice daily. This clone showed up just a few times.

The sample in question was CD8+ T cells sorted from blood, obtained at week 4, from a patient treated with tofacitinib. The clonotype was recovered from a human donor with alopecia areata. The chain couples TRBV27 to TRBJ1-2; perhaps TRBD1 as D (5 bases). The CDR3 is CASSLTTEGRGYTF. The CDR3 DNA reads TGTGCCAGCAGTCTAACGACAGAGGGTAGAGGCTACACCTTC.